This TCR beta chain appears in the sequencing data of a study of graft-versus-host responses after intestinal transplantation. Turning to the study itself: Induction with anti-thymocyte globulin, then tacrolimus and steroids for around three years, was given to all recipients.

The protocol was immunoSEQ multiplex PCR, while the TCRdb copy is restricted to in-frame clones and leaves out a portion. The top ten clones hold roughly 2.5% of a sample with some 40,000 clones, roughly nine tenths of them seen once. CDR3 size: 13 residues. After removal of 3 bases from V and 8 bases from J, the junction contained 6 bases not matched to a gene. Germline CDR1 MDHEN, CDR2 SYDVKM. Broader study findings: Graft-versus-host to host-versus-graft clonal ratios in allografts were high in patients with graft-donor T cell macrochimerism. Among recipient marrow samples, GvH clones were found; some appeared first in ileum or blood.

On this clone: Its antigen is not known. At the DNA level, this CDR3 is encoded by other sequences in the same sample as well.

This clonotype was obtained from a human patient who received an intestinal transplant, so some T cells may come from the graft donor. The chain employs TRBV28 and TRBJ1-2; TRBD1 matches 7 bases. The material was PBMCs, obtained around 320 days after intestinal transplant. CDR3 in amino acids: CASSLRAGGGYTF. The CDR3 DNA is TGTGCCAGCAGTTTGCGGGCAGGGGGAGGCTACACCTTC.